Below are 9 T cell receptor beta chains sequenced from a single sample in a study of blood T cell repertoires in COVID-19. This table comes from immunoSEQ multiplex PCR, and its TCRdb copy is limited to in-frame clones, with some not included. The profile shows some 350,000 clones, around 87% of them singletons. The sequencing sample was made of peripheral blood. These receptors were obtained from a human donor in a cohort sampled during active COVID-19.

V gene TRBV11-2 combines with J gene TRBJ2-7, with TRBD2 matching 11 bases. Germline trimming cut 2 bases from V and 3 bases from J; bases unmatched to any gene: 12. The CDR3 spans 18 residues. Germline CDR1 is SGHAT and CDR2 is FQNNGV. CDR3 nucleotide sequence: TGTGCCAGCAGCTTAAAGACTTCTAGCGGGGGGAGATACTACGAGCAGTACTTC. It codes for CASSLKTSSGGRYYEQYF.

The chain employs TRBV27 and TRBJ1-2; 8 nucleotides line up with TRBD1. The CDR3 covers 14 residues. In germline, CDR1 is MNHEY, CDR2 SMNVEV (reference sequence). The J segment lost 4 bases and the V segment lost 4 bases, leaving 5 bases of the junction unmatched. For the CDR3, the DNA is TGTGCCAGCAGTTACGGCAGGGGGCTCTATGGCTACACCTTC. It encodes CASSYGRGLYGYTF.

The CDR3 is CASSLVLRGRATNEKLFF. CDR3 DNA sequence: TGTGCCAGCAGCTTAGTCCTTCGCGGGCGGGCAACTAATGAAAAACTGTTTTTT. The V call is TRBV7-9, the J call TRBJ1-4; D unclear. CDR1 and CDR2 (germline): SEHNR, FQNEAQ (reference sequence). This CDR3 is 18 amino acids long. V was cut by 1 base and J by 0 bases, with 15 bases left in between.

The chain has TRBV30 and TRBJ1-5; D is uncertain. The germline CDR1 and CDR2 sequences are GTSNPN and SVGIG (reference sequence). Trimming stripped 2 bases from V and 5 bases from J, with 7 bases between. This CDR3 has 12 residues. DNA of the CDR3: TGTGCCTGGAGTACTGTCCATCAGCCCCAGCATTTT. Amino acids: CAWSTVHQPQHF.

This clone was found a few times. The V gene is TRBV5-4, the J gene TRBJ2-7; perhaps TRBD1 as D (6 bases). The CDR3 covers 14 residues. Germline V gives CDR1 SGHNT, CDR2 YYREEE (reference sequence). Trimming left V 2 bases short and J 2 bases short, with 11 bases between. The CDR3 nucleotides are TGTGCCAGCAGCTTACAGGGCTCTACCTACGAGCAGTACTTC. The encoded protein is CASSLQGSTYEQYF.

CDR3 bases: TGTGCCAGCAGCTTGGGGGGTGCAGGGTCGGATGGCTACACCTTC. Its protein product is CASSLGGAGSDGYTF. This chain links TRBV5-4 with TRBJ1-2; D might be TRBD1 (5 bases). CDR1 is SGHNT, CDR2 YYREEE, per germline (reference sequence). This CDR3 comprises 15 residues. V lost 0 bases and J lost 6, with 15 bases in between.

This clone was detected ten times or more. This chain links TRBV7-2 with TRBJ1-2; 7 positions agree with TRBD1. The CDR3 runs to 14 residues. Looked up from germline, CDR1 is SGHTA and CDR2 is FQGNSA. V shed 3 bases, J shed 2 bases, and the junction held 3 bases outside the gene matches. Written as DNA, the CDR3 is TGTGCCAGCAGCTTGGGGACAGAGAACTATGGCTACACCTTC. Protein sequence: CASSLGTENYGYTF.

The rearrangement joins TRBV2 to TRBJ1-2, with D maybe TRBD1 (6 bases). The CDR3 loop spans 13 amino acids. Germline V gene sequence: CDR1 SNHLY, CDR2 FYNNEI. The V and J ends lost 5 bases and 6 bases respectively, with 13 bases between them. DNA for the CDR3: TGTGCCAGCAGTACTAACAGGGAAGATGGCTACACCTTC. Its translation is CASSTNREDGYTF.

The gene calls are TRBV9 and TRBJ2-2; D perhaps matches TRBD2 (6 bases). Looked up from germline, CDR1 is SGDLS and CDR2 is YYNGEE. V shed 1 base and J shed 5 bases, with 15 bases lying between them. The CDR3 covers 16 residues. The CDR3, as DNA: TGTGCCAGCAGCGTACGACCCCGGGGGACGACCGGGGAGCTGTTTTTT. It encodes CASSVRPRGTTGELFF.